These 18 T cell receptor beta chains share one sample of origin, sequenced in a study of regulatory T cells in long-lasting Graves disease. According to the study, TCR beta libraries were built with iRepertoire HTBI primers and CDR3-region Arm-PCR. TCRdb re-called the multiplex PCR reads with MiXCR, one entry per CDR3 protein. The sample lists under 500,000 distinct CDR3 sequences, less than 25% seen once, with roughly 8% in the top ten. This sample's time point: persistent/refractory GD, antithyroid drugs over 5 years with positive TRAb. The TCR library was prepared using RNA isolated from PBMCs. Sequenced here: peripheral blood mononuclear cells (PBMCs), sampled when the disease was refractory, from a patient treated with antithyroid drugs. The source is a female donor with Graves disease.

With respect to this clonotype: A read error may be the cause here, since a much bigger clone is one base away. This chain joins TRBV6-1 and TRBJ2-7; TRBD2 matches at 10 bases. CDR1 and CDR2 from the germline V gene are MNHNS and SASEGT. The CDR3 covers 17 residues. The CDR3 nucleotides are TGTGTCAGCAGTCGGTGGAGCGGGAGGGACACCTCCTACGAGCAGTACTTC. Translated, it gives CVSSRWSGRDTSYEQYF.

The sample holds many counts of this clonotype. This chain connects TRBV28 to TRBJ2-7; unclear D gene. V was pared by 4 bases and J by 6 bases, with 10 bases between. The CDR3 consists of 12 residues. The germline CDR1 and CDR2 sequences are MDHEN and SYDVKM. CDR3 protein: CASSSPAGEQYF. The CDR3 nucleotides read TGTGCCAGCAGTTCCCCCGCCGGCGAGCAGTACTTC.

The chain recombines TRBV5-8 with TRBJ2-7; D remains ambiguous. The V gene lost 2 bases and the J gene lost 1 base, with 10 bases spanning the gap. Germline assignment: CDR1 SGHTS and CDR2 YDEGEE. This CDR3 comprises 14 residues. In DNA form, the CDR3 reads TGTGCCAGCAGCTTCATTCTACTTTCCTACGAGCAGTACTTC. Amino acid sequence: CASSFILLSYEQYF.

At least ten counts were recorded for this clonotype. The V and J genes are TRBV28 and TRBJ1-2; D gene unclear. CDR3 length: 13 residues. Trimming removed 3 bases at V and 8 bases at J, with 13 bases between. Germline lookup yields CDR1 MDHEN and CDR2 SYDVKM. The CDR3 DNA follows: TGTGCCAGCAGTTTTGCGGGCACTGGGGGCTACACCTTC. Translation gives CASSFAGTGGYTF.

As concerns this clonotype: A much bigger clone sits one base away, suggesting this may be a read error. The chain employs TRBV2 and TRBJ1-2; 8 bases match TRBD1. The CDR3 is made up of 15 amino acids. CDR1 is SNHLY, CDR2 FYNNEI, per germline. The V and J ends lost 2 bases and 10 bases, in that order; junction bases with no gene match: 12. The CDR3 DNA sequence: TGTGCCAGCAGTGAAAAGGGCAGGGGGCTGTGGGACTACACCTTC. Translation: CASSEKGRGLWDYTF.

This clonotype was counted between two and nine times. This chain uses TRBV9 with TRBJ1-2; TRBD1 is a possible D gene (6 bases). The CDR3 totals 13 residues. The V gene lost 3 bases and the J gene lost 5 bases, with 11 bases spanning the gap. In germline, CDR1 is SGDLS, CDR2 YYNGEE. The chain's CDR3 is CASSATGSYGYTF. CDR3 coding DNA: TGTGCCAGCAGCGCGACAGGTAGTTATGGCTACACCTTC.

The V gene is TRBV7-2, the J gene TRBJ1-3; TRBD1 might be the D (5 bases). The CDR3 is made up of 13 amino acids. Trimming removed 5 bases at V and 5 bases at J, with 10 bases between. Germline CDR1 is SGHTA and CDR2 is FQGNSA. CDR3 protein: CASSRGSRNTIYF. The DNA of the CDR3 is TGTGCCAGCAGCAGGGGTTCACGAAACACCATATATTTT.

V is TRBV4-3 and J is TRBJ2-7; D gene unclear. CDR1 and CDR2 (germline): LGHNA, YSLEER. Trimming took 0 bases from V and 4 from J, leaving 10 bases between them. CDR3 length: 14 residues. The DNA of the CDR3 is TGCGCCAGCAGCCAAGATATCGGCGGATACGAGCAGTACTTC. Encoded protein: CASSQDIGGYEQYF.

This clonotype was seen only a few times. The chain employs TRBV5-1 and TRBJ1-1; no definite D call. Trimming took 4 bases from V and 3 from J, leaving 10 bases between them. Germline V gene sequence: CDR1 SGHRS, CDR2 YFSETQ. The CDR3 extends over 13 amino acids. The DNA for the CDR3 is TGCGCCAGCAGCCCTCCCTTCGACACTGAAGCTTTCTTT. Its translation: CASSPPFDTEAFF.

This clonotype was seen repeatedly, ten times or more. This sequence joins TRBV7-8 and TRBJ1-2, with TRBD1 identical over 8 bases. The CDR3 length is 16 residues. Germline assignment: CDR1 SGHVS and CDR2 FQNEAQ. With V trimmed by 5 bases and J by 4 bases, 12 bases remained unmatched. In nucleotides, the CDR3 is TGTGCCAGCAGCCCGGTGACAGGGGATATTAGCTATGGCTACACCTTC. It is translated as CASSPVTGDISYGYTF.

This clonotype was seen at least ten times. The chain couples TRBV20-1 to TRBJ2-7; D may match TRBD1 or TRBD2 (5 bases each). Germline V CDR1 and CDR2: DFQATT, SNEGSKA (reference sequence). Between the trimmed V and J ends, which lost 6 bases and 5 bases, there was a span of 23 bases. CDR3 length: 15 residues. The CDR3: CSAGDLPPTRHEQYF. The CDR3 region has the DNA TGCAGTGCCGGGGACCTTCCCCCGACCCGCCACGAGCAGTACTTC.

This clonotype has a count of ten or more. The rearrangement joins TRBV6-2 or TRBV6-3 to TRBJ2-2; 12 positions match TRBD2. V lost 6 bases to trimming and J lost 6 bases; unmatched junction nucleotides: 2. The CDR3 extends over 14 amino acids. CDR1 MNHEY and CDR2 SVGEGT come from the germline V gene. CDR3 DNA sequence: TGTGCCAGCAGCGGACTAGCGGGATCCGGGGAGCTGTTTTTT. Translated, it gives CASSGLAGSGELFF.

At least ten counts were recorded for this clonotype. The genes are TRBV3-1 and TRBJ2-7; perhaps TRBD2 as D (6 bases). The germline CDR1 and CDR2 sequences are LGHDT and YNNKEL (reference sequence). The CDR3 has 13 amino acids. V lost 4 bases, J lost 4 bases, and 11 bases lay in between. The CDR3 here is CASSPGTQYEQYF. The CDR3 DNA follows: TGTGCCAGCAGCCCCGGGACTCAATACGAGCAGTACTTC.

The V and J genes are TRBV5-1 and TRBJ2-2, with D unresolved. Germline lookup yields CDR1 SGHRS and CDR2 YFSETQ. V shed 1 base and J shed 3 bases, with 4 bases lying between them. CDR3 length: 13 amino acids. CDR3 residues: CASSLFDTGELFF. The CDR3 DNA follows: TGCGCCAGCAGCTTGTTCGACACCGGGGAGCTGTTTTTT.

The chain recombines TRBV7-2 with TRBJ2-7; D is perhaps TRBD1 or TRBD2 (5 bases each). Trimming left V 5 bases short and J 6 bases short, with 17 bases between. The CDR3 is 14 residues long. The germline V gene has CDR1 SGHTA and CDR2 FQGNSA. The CDR3 loop reads CASSLGVAWVEQYF. The DNA of the CDR3 is TGTGCCAGCAGCCTGGGGGTAGCATGGGTCGAGCAGTACTTC. Full variable domain (outside the CDR3, taken from reference TRBV7-2 and TRBJ2-7): GAGVSQSPSNKVTEKGKDVELRCDPISGHTALYWYRQSLGQGLEFLIYFQGNSAPDKSGLPSDRFSAERTGGSVSTLTIQRTQQEDSAVYLCASSLGVAWVEQYFGPGTRLTVT.

With regard to this clonotype: This could be a read error, since a much larger clone is one nucleotide away. The chain is built from TRBV7-8 and TRBJ1-1, with 9 positions matching TRBD1. The CDR3 loop spans 15 amino acids. Losses at the gene ends were 8 bases for V and 1 base for J; bases not matched to a gene: 8. Germline V gives CDR1 SGHVS, CDR2 FQNEAQ. The CDR3 bases are TGTGCCAGCGGGGATACAGGGGGCTGGAACACTGAAGCTTTCTTT. This codes for CASGDTGGWNTEAFF.

Details on this clonotype: A much more abundant neighbour one base away suggests this may be a read error. This chain links TRBV6-2 or TRBV6-3 with TRBJ2-5; TRBD2 matches at 10 bases. This CDR3 comprises 16 residues. Germline V CDR1 and CDR2: MNHEY, SVGEGT. The CDR3 bases are TGTGCCAGCGGTTACTCGGCTAGCGGGAGCGTGGAGACCCAGTACTTC. Encoded protein: CASGYSASGSVETQYF.

This clonotype was counted ten times or more. V and J are TRBV29-1 and TRBJ2-7; perhaps TRBD1 as D (6 bases). Looked up from germline, CDR1 is SQVTM and CDR2 is ANQGSEA. V was trimmed by 4 bases and J by 3 bases, leaving 7 bases between them. The length of the CDR3 is 11 residues. DNA for the CDR3: TGCAGCGTTGTAGGGGGCTACGAGCAGTACTTC. It encodes CSVVGGYEQYF.